Below, 25 T cell receptor beta chains from the same sample are listed, as sequenced in a study of T cells in Graves' hyperthyroidism and ophthalmopathy. TCR beta CDR3 regions were amplified from RNA transcripts. The TCR CDR3 first-round RT-PCR relied on the HTBI primer set. One entry per CDR3 protein, called by TCRdb with MiXCR from the multiplex PCR reads. The profile covers roughly 570,000 distinct CDR3 sequences, with about half appearing a single time and roughly 8.2% taken by the ten largest. The sequenced sample consisted of peripheral blood or thyroid tissue (not recorded which). These TCRs come from a woman younger than 35 with Graves' hyperthyroidism.

This clonotype was seen repeatedly, ten times or more. The J gene is TRBJ1-2, the V gene TRBV4-2; 7 nucleotides align to TRBD1. The germline gives CDR1 LGHNA, CDR2 YNFKEQ. J lost 5 bases, V lost 3 bases, and 6 bases had no gene match. The CDR3 is 14 amino acids. Here the CDR3 reads CASSQAGTEYGYTF. CDR3 nucleotide sequence: TGTGCCAGCAGCCAGGCCGGGACAGAATATGGCTACACCTTC.

This clonotype was picked up a small number of times. The gene calls are TRBV3-1 and TRBJ1-1; D is unclear. Germline values: CDR1 LGHDT, CDR2 YNNKEL (reference sequence). This CDR3 is built from 14 residues. The V end was cut by 4 bases, the J end by 3 bases, with 12 bases between. In DNA, the CDR3 is TGTGCCAGCAGCCCTTACCATTCCTACACTGAAGCTTTCTTT. Its translation: CASSPYHSYTEAFF.

This clonotype appeared many times. The chain is built from TRBV7-8 and TRBJ2-2; D tentatively reads TRBD1 or TRBD2 (5 bases each). The CDR3 runs 16 residues. Germline CDR1 and CDR2: SGHVS and FQNEAQ. The ends were cut back, 5 bases at V and 0 bases at J, with 13 bases in the middle. CDR3 residues: CASSLTGTTNTGELFF. In nucleotides, the CDR3 is TGTGCCAGCAGCCTGACCGGGACGACGAACACCGGGGAGCTGTTTTTT.

This clonotype was seen ten or more times. This chain uses TRBV20-1 with TRBJ1-2; D may be TRBD1 (5 bases). Trimming stripped 0 bases from V and 4 bases from J, with 15 bases between. The CDR3 totals 15 residues. Germline V gene sequence: CDR1 DFQATT, CDR2 SNEGSKA (reference sequence). As DNA, the CDR3 is TGCAGTGCTAGAGATATCGGGAGGGGCGGCTATGGCTACACCTTC. This codes for CSARDIGRGGYGYTF.

This clonotype was detected only a few times. The rearrangement links TRBV6-5 to TRBJ1-5; D is undetermined. Germline values: CDR1 MNHEY, CDR2 SVGAGI. The CDR3 runs to 13 residues. With 6 bases removed from V and 3 bases from J, the gap between germline ends came to 9 bases. The CDR3 DNA is TGTGCCAGCAGCCCCAGCCTCAATCAGCCCCAGCATTTT. Translation gives CASSPSLNQPQHF.

The rearrangement joins TRBV7-6 to TRBJ2-7; 8 positions match TRBD2. The CDR3 contains 17 residues. From germline, CDR1 is SGHVS and CDR2 FNYEAQ. V was pared by 2 bases and J by 0 bases, with 9 bases of the junction left unmatched. Written as DNA, the CDR3 is TGTGCCAGCAGCTTACCGGCGGGACTAGGGAGCTCCTACGAGCAGTACTTC. Its protein is CASSLPAGLGSSYEQYF.

This sequence joins TRBV12-3 or TRBV12-4 and TRBJ1-2, with 7 bases aligning to TRBD1. This CDR3 has 15 amino acids. The junction had 8 bases not matched to a gene; V was cut back by 6 bases and J by 1 base. The CDR3 DNA is TGTGCCAGCAGGACCGGGACAGCGATTAACTATGGCTACACCTTC. As protein: CASRTGTAINYGYTF.

This clonotype was counted ten times or more. The chain joins TRBV5-8 to TRBJ1-2; possibly TRBD1 for D (5 bases). CDR1 and CDR2 from the germline V gene are SGHTS and YDEGEE. This CDR3 contains 16 residues. V was trimmed by 0 bases and J by 2 bases, leaving 14 bases between them. The CDR3 region is CASSLVGTAENYGYTF. The CDR3 bases are TGTGCCAGCAGCTTGGTTGGGACGGCGGAAAACTATGGCTACACCTTC.

This clonotype has ten or more counts. The chain carries TRBV7-9 and TRBJ1-1, with D tentatively TRBD1 (5 bases). The CDR3 covers 14 residues. Deletions cut 2 bases from V and 2 bases from J, with 9 bases between. CDR1 is SEHNR and CDR2 is FQNEAQ in the germline V gene (reference sequence). The CDR3 DNA reads TGTGCCAGCAGCTTAAGTCAGGGAAACACTGAAGCTTTCTTT. This gives the protein CASSLSQGNTEAFF.

J is TRBJ1-3 and V is TRBV2, with 9 bases fitting TRBD1. The ends lost 5 bases at V and 4 bases at J; junction bases unmatched: 6. This CDR3 is built from 15 residues. The V gene's germline CDR1 is SNHLY and CDR2 FYNNEI. The CDR3 region is CASSRGQGRGNTIYF. Here the CDR3 DNA reads TGTGCCAGCAGTCGGGGACAGGGCCGGGGAAACACCATATATTTT.

The chain joins TRBV2 to TRBJ2-6; 7 nucleotides line up with TRBD1. The CDR3 is made up of 17 amino acids. V gave up 7 bases and J gave up 4 bases; unmatched junction bases: 13. Germline assignment: CDR1 SNHLY and CDR2 FYNNEI. The CDR3 DNA is TGTGCCAGCAAGGTCGGGACAGTCGACACCGGGGCCAACGTCCTGACTTTC. Protein: CASKVGTVDTGANVLTF.

This clonotype has ten or more counts. The chain joins TRBV19 to TRBJ1-2; D is perhaps TRBD1 (6 bases). Germline V CDR1 and CDR2: LNHDA, SQIVND (reference sequence). Trimming left V 7 bases short and J 5 bases short, with 14 bases between. The CDR3 loop spans 13 amino acids. The CDR3 sequence is CASNPGRGYGYTF. CDR3 bases: TGTGCCAGTAACCCGGGTAGGGGGTATGGCTACACCTTC.

The CDR3 DNA follows: TGTGCCAGCAGGTACCAGGACAGGGCGAACTATGGCTACACCTTC. This sequence encodes CASRYQDRANYGYTF. This chain uses TRBV7-3 with TRBJ1-2; 8 positions match TRBD1. V was pared by 6 bases and J by 2 bases, with 8 bases of the junction left unmatched. The CDR3 has 15 amino acids. The V gene's germline CDR1 is SGHTA and CDR2 FQGTGA.

There are many counts of this clonotype. The chain recombines TRBV25-1 with TRBJ2-7; 7 nucleotides match TRBD2. Trimming removed 1 base from V and 4 bases from J; junction bases left unmatched: 10. The CDR3 is 16 residues long. Germline CDR1 reads MGHDK; CDR2 reads SYGVNS. Here the CDR3 reads CASSEWGGSHEYEQYF. Here the CDR3 DNA reads TGTGCCAGCAGTGAATGGGGGGGGTCCCACGAGTACGAGCAGTACTTC.

About this clonotype: A much larger clone lies a single base off, so this may be a read error. V gene TRBV7-2 combines with J gene TRBJ2-5, with D perhaps TRBD2 (6 bases). CDR3 length: 15 amino acids. V shed 5 bases and J shed 2 bases, with 15 bases lying between them. CDR1 is SGHTA, CDR2 FQGNSA, per germline. CDR3 DNA: TGTGCCAGCAGCGCCGGGACTGCCGTACAAGAGACCCAGTACTTC. Translation: CASSAGTAVQETQYF.

This rearrangement joins TRBV6-6 to TRBJ1-5; possibly TRBD1 for D (5 bases). V lost 9 bases and J lost 6, with 18 bases in between. The CDR3 loop spans 14 amino acids. The germline V gene has CDR1 MNHNY and CDR2 SVGAGI (reference sequence). The DNA for the CDR3 is TGTGCCAGTAGTCCGGGACGGGGACGTCAGCCCCAGCATTTT. Protein: CASSPGRGRQPQHF.

The chain has TRBV11-1 and TRBJ1-2, with D perhaps matching TRBD1 (5 bases). From germline, CDR1 is SGHAT and CDR2 FQDESV (reference sequence). V lost 11 bases and J lost 12, with 22 bases in between. CDR3 length: 12 amino acids. The CDR3 nucleotides are TGTGCCCCAGCTTACCGGGGCTCTGAGAACACCTTC. Translated, it gives CAPAYRGSENTF.

This clonotype was seen a few times. The chain recombines TRBV27 with TRBJ2-3, with no clear D. V dropped 8 bases and J dropped 0 bases, with 18 bases sitting between them. This CDR3 has 16 amino acids. From germline, CDR1 is MNHEY and CDR2 SMNVEV (reference sequence). The CDR3 sequence is CASCPYGPSSTDTQYF. As DNA, the CDR3 is TGTGCCAGCTGCCCGTACGGTCCTTCTAGCACAGATACGCAGTATTTT.

This chain uses TRBV29-1 with TRBJ2-5; 8 nucleotides align to TRBD2. The end of the DNA fits TRBJ2-7 better, so the J call may be wrong. Per the germline V gene, CDR1 is SQVTM and CDR2 is ANQGSEA. The CDR3 is made up of 14 amino acids. Written as DNA, the CDR3 is TGCAGCGTTGGGGAGCGGGGGCCGACCTACGAGCAGTACTTC. Translated, it gives CSVGERGPTYEQYF.

A remark on this clonotype: A much larger clone lies a single base off, so this may be a read error. V gene TRBV6-5 combines with J gene TRBJ2-5; D unresolved. The CDR3 extends over 14 amino acids. Germline values: CDR1 MNHEY, CDR2 SVGAGI. The CDR3 loop is CASSYFDSKETQCF. DNA for the CDR3: TGTGCCAGCAGTTACTTTGACTCAAAAGAGACCCAGTGCTTC.

The V and J genes are TRBV12-3 or TRBV12-4 and TRBJ1-2; TRBD1 aligns across 10 bases. V was pared by 5 bases and J by 8 bases, with 8 bases of the junction left unmatched. The CDR3 loop spans 14 amino acids. CDR3 amino acids: CASSRGTGEGGYTF. DNA of the CDR3: TGTGCCAGCAGTCGAGGGACAGGGGAGGGGGGCTACACCTTC.

This clonotype showed up many times. V usage is TRBV30 and J usage is TRBJ1-1; D remains unclear. The CDR3 length is 15 residues. Trimming took off 8 bases at V and 3 bases at J, with 22 bases between the two ends. Germline assignment: CDR1 GTSNPN and CDR2 SVGIG (reference sequence). Here the CDR3 reads CAQTTKPPQDTEAFF. The CDR3 bases are TGTGCCCAGACGACAAAGCCGCCGCAAGACACTGAAGCTTTCTTT.

The rearrangement links TRBV20-1 to TRBJ2-7, with 12 positions matching TRBD2. Germline V gives CDR1 DFQATT, CDR2 SNEGSKA (reference sequence). V shed 3 bases and J 2 bases; nucleotides not matched to a gene: 2. This CDR3 is 14 amino acids long. The CDR3 reads CSARTSGSTYEQYF. The CDR3 nucleotides read TGCAGTGCTAGGACTAGCGGGAGTACCTACGAGCAGTACTTC.

The chain links TRBV29-1 to TRBJ2-7, with D unresolved. There are 13 residues in the CDR3. V was shortened by 8 bases and J by 5 bases, with 19 bases between the two germline ends. The germline CDR1 and CDR2 sequences are SQVTM and ANQGSEA. CDR3 coding DNA: TGCAGCTTAGAGGCCCTAAGTGCCCACGAGCAGTACTTC. As protein: CSLEALSAHEQYF.

This clonotype was counted many times. V usage is TRBV19 and J usage is TRBJ2-2, with D tentatively TRBD1 (5 bases). The germline V and J ends were trimmed by 1 base and 5 bases, with 8 bases remaining between them. Germline values: CDR1 LNHDA, CDR2 SQIVND (reference sequence). This CDR3 contains 14 residues. DNA for the CDR3: TGTGCCAGTAGTATAGGGGGCAGTACCGGGGAGCTGTTTTTT. Protein sequence: CASSIGGSTGELFF.